These 20 T cell receptor beta chains were all obtained from the same sample, sequenced in a study of monozygotic twins with inflammatory bowel disease. From its re-call of the 5' RACE reads, TCRdb lists each CDR3 protein once, without DNA. The sample holds approximately 390,000 distinct CDR3 sequences. Sequencing was carried out using blood. These receptors were obtained from a human donor with ulcerative colitis or Crohn's disease, or a healthy co-twin of an affected twin (not recorded which).

This chain links TRBV20-1 with TRBJ2-3; the TCRdb call, TRBD2, lacks DNA for checking. The CDR3 covers 13 residues. Germline V gives CDR1 DFQATT, CDR2 SNEGSKA (reference sequence). The chain's CDR3 is CRGIAGGTDTQYF.

The chain carries TRBV4-2 and TRBJ1-5; TCRdb's assignment of TRBD1 cannot be checked, as there is no DNA. The CDR3 sequence is 15 residues long. CDR1 LGHNA and CDR2 YNFKEQ come from the germline V gene. CDR3 region: CASSQSQGGGQPQHF.

The chain is built from TRBV20-1 and TRBJ2-5; TCRdb gives TRBD1 as the D gene, but with no DNA this cannot be confirmed. Looked up from germline, CDR1 is DFQATT and CDR2 is SNEGSKA (reference sequence). The CDR3 runs to 16 residues. The CDR3 here is CSAGHSGGAYQETQYF.

The J gene is TRBJ2-7, the V gene TRBV18; TCRdb gives TRBD1 as the D gene, but with no DNA this cannot be confirmed. Germline-derived CDR1 and CDR2 are KGHSH and LQKENI. CDR3 size: 13 residues. The CDR3 sequence is CASSNTQGYEQYF. Combining the CDR3 with reference TRBV18 and TRBJ2-7 gives the whole variable domain NAGVMQNPRHLVRRRGQEARLRCSPMKGHSHVYWYRQLPEEGLKFMVYLQKENIIDESGMPKERFSAEFPKEGPSILRIQQVVRGDSAAYFCASSNTQGYEQYFGPGTRLTVT.

The chain's CDR3 is CASSVGLAGLNTGELFF. This sequence joins TRBV9 and TRBJ2-2; absent DNA, TCRdb's TRBD2 call cannot be checked. Germline V gives CDR1 SGDLS, CDR2 YYNGEE. The CDR3 sequence is 17 residues long.

CDR3 sequence reads: CATSRFEAELDGGNEQFF. The chain employs TRBV15 and TRBJ2-1; as DNA is missing, the TRBD1 call by TCRdb cannot be tested. The germline V gene encodes CDR1 LNHNV and CDR2 YYDKDF (reference sequence). This CDR3 has 18 amino acids.

This sequence joins TRBV7-8 and TRBJ2-1; the TCRdb D gene call, TRBD1, has no DNA to confirm it. Germline V gene data show CDR1 as SGHVS and CDR2 as FQNEAQ. This CDR3 is built from 15 residues. The CDR3 protein is CASSLAVPSYNEQFF.

The chain links TRBV27 to TRBJ1-1. Germline CDR1 is MNHEY and CDR2 is SMNVEV (reference sequence). There are 14 residues in the CDR3. The CDR3: CASSFRQMNTEAFF.

V is TRBV7-9 and J is TRBJ2-2; the TCRdb D gene call, TRBD2, has no DNA to confirm it. The CDR3 is 16 amino acids. Germline loops: CDR1 SEHNR, CDR2 FQNEAQ (reference sequence). The CDR3 protein is CASIGTSGANTGELFF.

The V call is TRBV5-1, the J call TRBJ2-1; TCRdb lists TRBD1, though no DNA is available to test this call. Germline V gene sequence: CDR1 SGHRS, CDR2 YFSETQ. The CDR3 is 15 residues long. The chain's CDR3 is CASSDSSSSYNEQFF. The complete variable domain, with remaining parts taken from reference TRBV5-1 and TRBJ2-1, reads KAGVTQTPRYLIKTRGQQVTLSCSPISGHRSVSWYQQTPGQGLQFLFEYFSETQRNKGNFPGRFSGRQFSNSRSEMNVSTLELGDSALYLCASSDSSSSYNEQFFGPGTRLTVL.

The J gene is TRBJ1-5, the V gene TRBV19. The CDR3 contains 15 residues. Germline-derived CDR1 and CDR2 are LNHDA and SQIVND (reference sequence). The CDR3 spells CASSETDGSNQPQHF. Full variable domain (outside the CDR3, taken from reference TRBV19 and TRBJ1-5): DGGITQSPKYLFRKEGQNVTLSCEQNLNHDAMYWYRQDPGQGLRLIYYSQIVNDFQKGDIAEGYSVSREKKESFPLTVTSAQKNPTAFYLCASSETDGSNQPQHFGDGTRLSIL.

The genes are TRBV5-6 and TRBJ2-7; TCRdb lists TRBD2, though no DNA is available to test this call. Germline CDR1 is SGHDT and CDR2 is YYEEEE. This CDR3 is built from 14 residues. The CDR3 sequence is CASSAGLAVYEQYF.

The chain carries TRBV4-3 and TRBJ2-1; TCRdb gives TRBD1 as the D gene, but with no DNA this cannot be confirmed. The germline V gene encodes CDR1 LGHNA and CDR2 YSLEER. The CDR3 runs to 12 residues. CDR3 loop: CASSPGTPAFFF.

The V gene is TRBV5-5, the J gene TRBJ2-1; the TCRdb D gene call, TRBD2, has no DNA to confirm it. Per germline, CDR1 SGHKS and CDR2 YYEKEE (reference sequence). The CDR3 extends over 14 amino acids. CDR3 amino acids: CATSWRGRDNEQFF.

The chain recombines TRBV6-1 with TRBJ2-1; absent DNA, TCRdb's TRBD2 call cannot be checked. The CDR3 has 14 residues. Germline V gene data show CDR1 as MNHNS and CDR2 as SASEGT. This CDR3 reads CASSDQGRYNEQFF.

The V gene is TRBV7-2, the J gene TRBJ2-3; checking the TCRdb D call of TRBD2 is not possible without DNA. This CDR3 region has 15 residues. Germline CDR1 is SGHTA and CDR2 is FQGNSA. The chain's CDR3 is CASSLVAGRTDTQYF.

The chain has TRBV20-1 and TRBJ2-3; lacking DNA, the TRBD1 call made by TCRdb goes unchecked. The CDR3 has 15 amino acids. Germline V gives CDR1 DFQATT, CDR2 SNEGSKA (reference sequence). This chain's CDR3 is CSAKPGHSFTDTQYF.

This chain connects TRBV12-3 or TRBV12-4 to TRBJ1-3. This CDR3 spans 13 amino acids. The CDR3 loop is CASSFADGNTIYF.

The chain carries TRBV20-1 and TRBJ2-1; TCRdb calls TRBD2, which cannot be checked without DNA. Germline V CDR1 and CDR2: DFQATT, SNEGSKA (reference sequence). This CDR3 spans 13 amino acids. CDR3 sequence: CSARLRGHNEQFF.

This chain uses TRBV19 with TRBJ2-1; TCRdb selects TRBD2, and the lack of DNA leaves this call unchecked. This CDR3 has 15 residues. Germline CDR1 is LNHDA and CDR2 is SQIVND (reference sequence). CDR3 amino acids: CASSPSGRADNEQFF.